This T cell receptor (beta chain) was found in a study of tumor and adjacent non-tumor tissue in lung cancer. Study-level findings and limits: Compared with tumor, normal lung showed significantly lower TCR diversity.

Three rounds of nested PCR, following a modified ARM-PCR protocol, produced the TCRbeta library. Each CDR3 protein is one row after TCRdb ran MiXCR on the multiplex PCR reads. The table includes about 140,000 distinct CDR3 sequences, approximately 64% detected once. On this clonotype itself: The antigen is not known. An end of the junction does not agree with germline; a read error may underlie this.

The template was RNA from unsorted bulk tissue. Between August and November 2014, newly diagnosed, chemotherapy-naive lung cancer patients underwent thoracic surgery in China. CDR1 and CDR2 (germline): SGHAT, FQNNGV. The CDR3 runs 13 residues. J is TRBJ2-1 and V is TRBV11-2, with a possible D match to TRBD1 (6 bases). This clonotype originated in a man between 60 and 75 years old with small cell lung cancer. Sequencing used lung tumor tissue. The CDR3 spells CASSLGQNSEQFF. DNA for the CDR3: TGCGCCAGCAGCTTAGGACAGAACAGTGAGCAGTTCTTC.